This T cell receptor beta chain was recorded in a study of regulatory T cells in long-lasting Graves disease. In its sample, this clonotype was seen a few times. The antigen is unknown. Specified time point: newly diagnosed GD, antithyroid drugs for less than 3 months. Extracted RNA from PBMCs served as the source of the TCR library. The patients were enrolled through endocrinology in Xi'an, China. Library construction for TCR beta used iRepertoire HTBI primers and Arm-PCR of CDR3 regions. One entry per CDR3 protein, called by TCRdb with MiXCR from the multiplex PCR reads. The sample lists hundreds of thousands of distinct CDR3 sequences; under 20% were seen once. General observations from the study: More public clonotypes were shared by persistent patients (around 2,800) than by new patients (under 1,000).

CDR3 length: 12 amino acids. The V and J ends lost 5 bases and 7 bases respectively, with 11 bases between them. Germline CDR1 reads SEHNR; CDR2 reads FQNEAQ (reference sequence). This sample also appeared in a second study, on T cells in Graves' hyperthyroidism and ophthalmopathy.

The J gene is TRBJ1-1, the V gene TRBV7-9, with D possibly being TRBD1 (6 bases). The TCR sequence derives from a woman aged 30 to 39 with Graves disease. The specimen comprised peripheral blood mononuclear cells (PBMCs), sampled at new diagnosis, from a patient treated with antithyroid drugs. The CDR3 protein is CASSTQGHEAFF. CDR3 bases: TGTGCCAGCAGCACTCAGGGACATGAAGCTTTCTTT.